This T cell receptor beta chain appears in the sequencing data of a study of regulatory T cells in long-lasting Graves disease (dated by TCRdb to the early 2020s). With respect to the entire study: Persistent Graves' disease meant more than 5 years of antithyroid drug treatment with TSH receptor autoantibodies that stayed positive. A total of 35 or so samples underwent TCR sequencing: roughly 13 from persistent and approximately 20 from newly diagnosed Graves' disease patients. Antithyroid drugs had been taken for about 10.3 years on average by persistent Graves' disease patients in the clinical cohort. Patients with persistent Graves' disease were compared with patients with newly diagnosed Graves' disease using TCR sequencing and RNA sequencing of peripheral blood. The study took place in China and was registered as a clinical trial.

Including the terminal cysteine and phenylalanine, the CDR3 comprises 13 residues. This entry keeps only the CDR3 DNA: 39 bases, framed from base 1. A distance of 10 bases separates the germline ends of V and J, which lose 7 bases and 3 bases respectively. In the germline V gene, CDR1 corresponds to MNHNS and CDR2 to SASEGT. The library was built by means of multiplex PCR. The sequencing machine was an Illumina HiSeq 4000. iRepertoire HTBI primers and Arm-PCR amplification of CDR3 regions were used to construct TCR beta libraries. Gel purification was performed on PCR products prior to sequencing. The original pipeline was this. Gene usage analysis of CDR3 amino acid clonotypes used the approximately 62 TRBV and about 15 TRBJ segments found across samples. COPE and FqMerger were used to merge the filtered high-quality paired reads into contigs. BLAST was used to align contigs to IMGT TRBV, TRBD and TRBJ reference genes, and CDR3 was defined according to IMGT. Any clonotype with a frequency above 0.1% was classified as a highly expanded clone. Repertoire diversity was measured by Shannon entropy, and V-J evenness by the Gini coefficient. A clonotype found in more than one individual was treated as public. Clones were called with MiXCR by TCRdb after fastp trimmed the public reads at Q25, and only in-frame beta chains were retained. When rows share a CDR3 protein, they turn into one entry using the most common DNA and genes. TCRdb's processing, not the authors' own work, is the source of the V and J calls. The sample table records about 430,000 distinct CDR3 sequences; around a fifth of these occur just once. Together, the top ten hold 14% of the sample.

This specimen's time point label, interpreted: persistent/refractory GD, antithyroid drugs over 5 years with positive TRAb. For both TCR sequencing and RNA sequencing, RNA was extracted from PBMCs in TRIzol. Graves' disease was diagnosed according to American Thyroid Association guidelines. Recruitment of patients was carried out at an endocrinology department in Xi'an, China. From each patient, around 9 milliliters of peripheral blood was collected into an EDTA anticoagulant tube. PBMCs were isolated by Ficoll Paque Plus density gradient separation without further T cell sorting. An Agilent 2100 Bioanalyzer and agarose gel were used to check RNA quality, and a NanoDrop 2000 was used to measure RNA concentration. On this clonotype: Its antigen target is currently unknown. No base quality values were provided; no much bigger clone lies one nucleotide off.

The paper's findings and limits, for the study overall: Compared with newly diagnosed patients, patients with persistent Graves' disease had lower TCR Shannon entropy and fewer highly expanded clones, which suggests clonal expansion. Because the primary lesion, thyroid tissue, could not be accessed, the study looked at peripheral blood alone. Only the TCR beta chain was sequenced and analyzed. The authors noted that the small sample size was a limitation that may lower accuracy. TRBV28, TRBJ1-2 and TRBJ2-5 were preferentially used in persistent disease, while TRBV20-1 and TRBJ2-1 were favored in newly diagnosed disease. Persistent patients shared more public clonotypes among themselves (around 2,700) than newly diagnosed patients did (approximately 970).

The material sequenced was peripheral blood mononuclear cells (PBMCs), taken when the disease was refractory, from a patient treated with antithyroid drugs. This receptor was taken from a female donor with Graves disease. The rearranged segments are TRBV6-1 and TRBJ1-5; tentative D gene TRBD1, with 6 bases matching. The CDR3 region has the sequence CASNNRVNQPQHF. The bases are TGTGCCAGCAACAACAGGGTCAATCAGCCCCAGCATTTT.